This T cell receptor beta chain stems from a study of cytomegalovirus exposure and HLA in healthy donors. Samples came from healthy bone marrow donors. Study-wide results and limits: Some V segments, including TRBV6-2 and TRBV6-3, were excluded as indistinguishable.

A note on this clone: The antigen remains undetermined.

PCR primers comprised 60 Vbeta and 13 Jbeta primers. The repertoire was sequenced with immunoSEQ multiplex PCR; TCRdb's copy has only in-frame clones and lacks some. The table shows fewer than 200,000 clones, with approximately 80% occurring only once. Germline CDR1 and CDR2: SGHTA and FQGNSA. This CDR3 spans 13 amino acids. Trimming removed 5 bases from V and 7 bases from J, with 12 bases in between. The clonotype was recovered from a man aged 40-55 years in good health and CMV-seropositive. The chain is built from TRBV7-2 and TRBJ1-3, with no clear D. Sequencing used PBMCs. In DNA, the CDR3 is TGTGCCAGCAGCCGCCGCGGCGAGAACACCATATATTTT. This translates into CASSRRGENTIYF.